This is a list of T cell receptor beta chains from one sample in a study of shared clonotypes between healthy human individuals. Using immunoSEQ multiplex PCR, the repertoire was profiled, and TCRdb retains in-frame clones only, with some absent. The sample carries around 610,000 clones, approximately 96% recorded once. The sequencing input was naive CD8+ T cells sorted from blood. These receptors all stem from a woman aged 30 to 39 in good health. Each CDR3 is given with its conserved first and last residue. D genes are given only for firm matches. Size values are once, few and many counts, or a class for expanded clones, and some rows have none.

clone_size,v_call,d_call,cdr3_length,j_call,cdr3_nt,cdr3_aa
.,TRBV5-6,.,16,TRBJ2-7,TGTGCCAGCAGCCGTTTGGGCCGGGACGCCGCCTACGAGCAGTACTTC,CASSRLGRDAAYEQYF
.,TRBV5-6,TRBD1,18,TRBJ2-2,TGTGCCAGCAGCGTCGGGACAGGCAGGTCGATGAACACCGGGGAGCTGTTTTTT,CASSVGTGRSMNTGELFF
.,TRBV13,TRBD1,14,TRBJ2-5,TGTGCCAGCAGCTTAGGGCAGGGGGAGGAGACCCAGTACTTC,CASSLGQGEETQYF
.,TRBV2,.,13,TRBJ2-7,TGTGCCAGCAACGCAGGGGCCTCCTACGAGCAGTACTTC,CASNAGASYEQYF
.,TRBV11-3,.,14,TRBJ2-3,TGTGCCAGCAGCTCAGACGGGGCGTGGGATACGCAGTATTTT,CASSSDGAWDTQYF
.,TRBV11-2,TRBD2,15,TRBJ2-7,TGTGCCAGCAGCTTAGGTGGTAGCGGGAGTTACGAGCAGTACTTC,CASSLGGSGSYEQYF
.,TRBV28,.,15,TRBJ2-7,TGTGCCAGCAGCCACCCGACTACCTCCCCTGACGAGCAGTACTTC,CASSHPTTSPDEQYF
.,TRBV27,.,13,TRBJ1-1,TGTGCCAGCAGTTTAATGATGAACACTGAAGCTTTCTTT,CASSLMMNTEAFF
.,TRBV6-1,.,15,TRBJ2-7,TGTGCCAGCAGTGAAGGTCCCAGGAGAGACTACGAGCAGTACTTC,CASSEGPRRDYEQYF
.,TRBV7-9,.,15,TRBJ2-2,TGTGCCAGCAGCTTAGGGGTAGAGAACACCGGGGAGCTGTTTTTT,CASSLGVENTGELFF
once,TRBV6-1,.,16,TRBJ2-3,TGTGCCAGCAGTGAATGGGGTAGCGGTACCACAGATACGCAGTATTTT,CASSEWGSGTTDTQYF
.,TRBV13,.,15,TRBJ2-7,TGTGCCAGCAGCTTAGGCGAAGGGAACTCCTACGAGCAGTACTTC,CASSLGEGNSYEQYF
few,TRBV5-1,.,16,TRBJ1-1,TGCGCCAGCAGCTTGGCCCATGGAACTCGGGTCACTGAAGCTTTCTTT,CASSLAHGTRVTEAFF
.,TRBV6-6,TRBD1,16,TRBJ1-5,TGTGCCAGCTCCGGGACAGGGGGAGCTACGGATCAGCCCCAGCATTTT,CASSGTGGATDQPQHF
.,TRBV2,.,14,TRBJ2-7,TGTGCCAGCAGTACTACAGGGAACGCCTACGAGCAGTACTTC,CASSTTGNAYEQYF
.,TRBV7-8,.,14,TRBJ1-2,TGTGCCAGCAGCTTAGGGGTAGGGGCGTCTGGCTACACCTTC,CASSLGVGASGYTF
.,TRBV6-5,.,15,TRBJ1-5,TGTGCCAGCAGTTACTCTAGCAGGGAAGATCAGCCCCAGCATTTT,CASSYSSREDQPQHF
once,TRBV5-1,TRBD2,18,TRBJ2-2,TGCGCCAGCAGCCCCCTAGGGGTACTAGCGGGAGTGGACGGGGAGCTGTTTTTT,CASSPLGVLAGVDGELFF
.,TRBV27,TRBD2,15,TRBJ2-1,TGTGCCAGCAGCCTACTAGCGGGAGGGTTGAATGAGCAGTTCTTC,CASSLLAGGLNEQFF
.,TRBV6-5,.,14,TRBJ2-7,TGTGCCAGCAGTTACTCGGAGGAGGCGTACGAGCAGTACTTC,CASSYSEEAYEQYF
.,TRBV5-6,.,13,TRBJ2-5,TGTGCCAGCAGCTTGGAACAACGGGAGACCCAGTACTTC,CASSLEQRETQYF
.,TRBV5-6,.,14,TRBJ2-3,TGTGCCAGCAGCTTGGCAGGAGTGGCAGATACGCAGTATTTT,CASSLAGVADTQYF
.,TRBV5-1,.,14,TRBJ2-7,TGCGCCAGCAGCTGGCAGGGACTGGACTACGAGCAGTACTTC,CASSWQGLDYEQYF
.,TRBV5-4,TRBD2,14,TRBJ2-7,TGTGCCAGCAGCTTGAGCGGGAGTAAGTACGAGCAGTACTTC,CASSLSGSKYEQYF
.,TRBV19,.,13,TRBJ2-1,TGTGCCAGTAGTAAGGCTAGCTCCAGTGAGCAGTTCTTC,CASSKASSSEQFF
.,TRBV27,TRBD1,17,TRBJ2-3,TGTGCCAGCAGTTTTGGGACAGGGGGCTGGGGCACAGATACGCAGTATTTT,CASSFGTGGWGTDTQYF
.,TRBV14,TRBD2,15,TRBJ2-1,TGTGCCAGCGACCTAGCGGGAGGACCCTACAATGAGCAGTTCTTC,CASDLAGGPYNEQFF
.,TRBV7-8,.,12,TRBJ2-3,TGTGCCAGCAATACAATGGGAGATACGCAGTATTTT,CASNTMGDTQYF
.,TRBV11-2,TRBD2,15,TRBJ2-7,TGTGCCAGCAGCCCCACTAGCGGAGGTTTCTACGAGCAGTACTTC,CASSPTSGGFYEQYF
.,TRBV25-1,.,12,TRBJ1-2,TGTGCCAGCAGTGAAGGTTACTATGGCTACACCTTC,CASSEGYYGYTF
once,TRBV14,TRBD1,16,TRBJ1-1,TGTGCCAGCAGCCAAGAATATACAGGGGTGAACACTGAAGCTTTCTTT,CASSQEYTGVNTEAFF
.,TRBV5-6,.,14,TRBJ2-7,TGTGCCAGCAGCTACGGGACCTCGACGGGCGAGCAGTACTTC,CASSYGTSTGEQYF
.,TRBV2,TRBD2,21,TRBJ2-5,TGTGCCAGCAGTGGAAACCCGGGGCTAGCGGGAGGGCCTTCGTACCTAGAGACCCAGTACTTC,CASSGNPGLAGGPSYLETQYF
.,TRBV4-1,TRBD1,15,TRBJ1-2,TGCGCCAGCAGCCCCCGACAGGGGGCGTCGGCTGGCTACACCTTC,CASSPRQGASAGYTF
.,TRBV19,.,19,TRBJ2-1,TGTGCCAGTAGTATAGTCGCGGGGCTTTCACACAGCTCCTACAATGAGCAGTTCTTC,CASSIVAGLSHSSYNEQFF
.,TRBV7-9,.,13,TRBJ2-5,TGTGCCAGCAGCTCATCATCTACAGAGACCCAGTACTTC,CASSSSSTETQYF
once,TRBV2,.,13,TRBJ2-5,TGTGCCAGCATAGTTCGGGAACAAGAGACCCAGTACTTC,CASIVREQETQYF
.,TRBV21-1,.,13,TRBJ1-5,TGTGCCAGCAGTCAACGCCGGTATCAGCCCCAGCATTTT,CASSQRRYQPQHF
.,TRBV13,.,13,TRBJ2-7,TGTGCCAGCAGCCCGGGAAACGGGGGCGAGCAGTACTTC,CASSPGNGGEQYF
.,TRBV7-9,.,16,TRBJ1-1,TGTGCCAGCAGCCCACCGACAAGTAGGTTGAACACTGAAGCTTTCTTT,CASSPPTSRLNTEAFF
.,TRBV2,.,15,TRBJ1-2,TGTGCCAGCACGGACGGGACCTTTGATATTTATGGCTACACCTTC,CASTDGTFDIYGYTF
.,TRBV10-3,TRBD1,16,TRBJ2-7,TGTGCCATCAGTGAGTCCAGGACAGGGCTGTCCTACGAGCAGTACTTC,CAISESRTGLSYEQYF
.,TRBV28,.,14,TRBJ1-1,TGTGCCAGCAGTTTGGTAAACATGAACACTGAAGCTTTCTTT,CASSLVNMNTEAFF
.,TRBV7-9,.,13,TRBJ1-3,TGTGCCAGCAGCTTATCCCAGGGAAACACCATATATTTT,CASSLSQGNTIYF
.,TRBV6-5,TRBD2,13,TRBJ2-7,TGTGCCAGCAGTTTCGGGAGGTACTACGAGCAGTACTTC,CASSFGRYYEQYF
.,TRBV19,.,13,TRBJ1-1,TGTGCCAGTAGTACCCTCGTGGGGTCTGAAGCTTTCTTT,CASSTLVGSEAFF
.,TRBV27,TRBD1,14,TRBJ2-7,TGTGCCAGCAGTGCCGGACAGGGCACCTACGAGCAGTACTTC,CASSAGQGTYEQYF
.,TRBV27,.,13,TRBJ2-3,TGTGCCAGCAGTTTCCTATCTGAGGATACGCAGTATTTT,CASSFLSEDTQYF
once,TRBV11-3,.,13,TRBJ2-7,TGTGCCAGCAGCTTTAGTGGGGACTACGAGCAGTACTTC,CASSFSGDYEQYF
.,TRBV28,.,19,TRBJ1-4,TGTGCCAGCAGTTCTCCACAGTCACTCCTGTCCCAAAGTGGGGAAAAACTGTTTTTT,CASSSPQSLLSQSGEKLFF
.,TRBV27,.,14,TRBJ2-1,TGTGCCAGCAGCCCGAAGGGGGGTAACAATGAGCAGTTCTTC,CASSPKGGNNEQFF
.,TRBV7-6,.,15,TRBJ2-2,TGTGCCAGCGAAGCAGTGGGGCGAGTCACCGGGGAGCTGTTTTTT,CASEAVGRVTGELFF
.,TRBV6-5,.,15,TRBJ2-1,TGTGCCAGCAGCATCTCGGGGTTGGGGTACAATGAGCAGTTCTTC,CASSISGLGYNEQFF
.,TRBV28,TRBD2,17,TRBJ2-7,TGTGCCAGCAGTTCAACGGCTCAGGACGGGAGGGTGAACGAGCAGTACTTC,CASSSTAQDGRVNEQYF
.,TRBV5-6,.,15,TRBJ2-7,TGTGCCAGCAGCCTGTCTACGGGGAAAACCTACGAGCAGTACTTC,CASSLSTGKTYEQYF